Below, 14 T cell receptor beta chains from the same sample are listed, as sequenced in a study of T cells in Graves' hyperthyroidism and ophthalmopathy. RNA transcripts yielded amplified TCR beta CDR3 regions. Using the HTBI primer set, a first-round RT-PCR was run on the TCR CDR3. TCRdb independently ran MiXCR on the multiplex PCR reads; one entry per CDR3 protein. Of about 380,000 distinct CDR3 sequences in the sample, about a fifth were seen once. The sequenced sample consisted of blood. The receptor source for this set is a man aged 18 to 30 with Graves' ophthalmopathy.

This clonotype was seen many times. The rearrangement uses TRBV28 and TRBJ2-7; D is possibly TRBD1 (8 bases). The V gene's germline CDR1 is MDHEN and CDR2 SYDVKM. This CDR3 comprises 15 residues. Trimming left V 3 bases short and J 4 bases short, with 16 bases between. The CDR3 loop is CASSLTGEGFYEQYF. DNA of the CDR3: TGTGCCAGCAGTTTGACAGGGGAGGGATTTTACGAGCAGTACTTC.

The sample holds many counts of this clonotype. Sequence at one end of the junction differs from germline and may be a read error. The J gene is TRBJ1-5, the V gene TRBV12-3 or TRBV12-4; D remains ambiguous. The length of the CDR3 is 13 residues. DNA of the CDR3: TGTGCCAGCAGTTTAATGGGCAACCAGCCCCAGCATTTT. It yields the protein CASSLMGNQPQHF.

The rearrangement uses TRBV9 and TRBJ1-1; no firm D call. Trimming left V 0 bases short and J 4 bases short, with 7 bases between. Germline V gene lookup returns CDR1 SGDLS and CDR2 YYNGEE. There are 13 residues in the CDR3. CDR3 in amino acids: CASSVEVFTEAFF. DNA for the CDR3: TGTGCCAGCAGCGTAGAGGTTTTCACTGAAGCTTTCTTT.

This clonotype came up a few times. This rearrangement joins TRBV20-1 to TRBJ2-1, with D possibly matching TRBD2 (7 bases). Per the germline V gene, CDR1 is DFQATT and CDR2 is SNEGSKA (reference sequence). This CDR3 has 14 residues. Trimming took 5 bases from V and 5 from J, leaving 16 bases between them. CDR3 residues: CSAPGGGVHNEQFF. In DNA, the CDR3 is TGCAGTGCTCCGGGGGGCGGGGTTCACAATGAGCAGTTCTTC.

This clonotype was recorded many times. The chain joins TRBV10-3 to TRBJ2-7; 7 positions match TRBD1. Per the germline V gene, CDR1 is ENHRY and CDR2 is SYGVKD. The CDR3 consists of 14 residues. V was pared by 2 bases and J by 2 bases, with 3 bases of the junction left unmatched. In DNA form, the CDR3 reads TGTGCCATCAGTGAGGAGGGGGCAGCCTACGAGCAGTACTTC. This gives the protein CAISEEGAAYEQYF.

In this sample, this clonotype turned up many times. The V and J genes are TRBV12-3 or TRBV12-4 and TRBJ2-3; D perhaps matches TRBD2 (5 bases). The CDR3 loop spans 15 amino acids. The V end lost 6 bases, the J end lost 0 bases, and 13 bases lay between the germline ends. The CDR3 is CASSEGYTSTDTQYF. The CDR3, as DNA: TGTGCCAGCAGCGAGGGATATACTAGCACAGATACGCAGTATTTT.

V is TRBV11-2 and J is TRBJ2-7; D possibly uses TRBD1 or TRBD2 (5 bases each). Trimming pared 3 bases from V and 7 bases from J, leaving 13 bases between. In germline, CDR1 is SGHAT, CDR2 FQNNGV. This CDR3 comprises 13 residues. Here the CDR3 DNA reads TGTGCCAGCAGCTTCCCCTCTGGGACGGAGCAGTACTTC. It translates to CASSFPSGTEQYF.

This chain uses TRBV6-1 with TRBJ1-3; D uncertain. The germline V gene has CDR1 MNHNS and CDR2 SASEGT. The CDR3 spans 16 residues. The germline V and J ends were trimmed by 2 bases and 1 base, with 12 bases remaining between them. For the CDR3, the DNA is TGTGCCAGCAGTGAACGCAGTGGCGGTTCTGGAAACACCATATATTTT. Amino acid sequence: CASSERSGGSGNTIYF.

The table lists this clonotype with a few counts. The genes are TRBV19 and TRBJ1-6; 9 positions agree with TRBD1. The CDR3 totals 14 residues. V shed 9 bases and J 10 bases; nucleotides not matched to a gene: 10. From germline, CDR1 is LNHDA and CDR2 SQIVND (reference sequence). The CDR3 DNA sequence: TGTGCCAGCTCGGACAGGGGAGACGGATCACCCCTCCACTTT. It translates to CASSDRGDGSPLHF. Drawing the rest from reference TRBV19 and TRBJ1-6, the complete variable domain is DGGITQSPKYLFRKEGQNVTLSCEQNLNHDAMYWYRQDPGQGLRLIYYSQIVNDFQKGDIAEGYSVSREKKESFPLTVTSAQKNPTAFYLCASSDRGDGSPLHFGNGTRLTVT.

The J gene is TRBJ1-1, the V gene TRBV2; 7 nucleotides match TRBD1. Germline V gene data show CDR1 as SNHLY and CDR2 as FYNNEI. After removal of 5 bases from V and 3 bases from J, the junction contained 9 bases not matched to a gene. The CDR3 sequence is 15 residues long. CDR3 DNA sequence: TGTGCCAGCAGTTACTCCCGGCAGGGGGACACTGAAGCTTTCTTT. It yields the protein CASSYSRQGDTEAFF.

This sequence joins TRBV12-3 or TRBV12-4 and TRBJ1-2; possible D gene TRBD1, 5 bases. This CDR3 is built from 13 residues. Trimming pared 7 bases from V and 7 bases from J, leaving 16 bases between. As DNA, the CDR3 is TGTGCCAGCAATACGGGACTAGGATCTGGCTACACCTTC. Its translation: CASNTGLGSGYTF.

This clonotype appeared many times. At one of its ends the junction is not consistent with the germline gene, which may arise from a read error. The chain carries TRBV5-1 and TRBJ2-7, with 8 bases lining up with TRBD2. Germline values: CDR1 SGHRS, CDR2 YFSETQ. CDR3 length: 14 amino acids. The CDR3 spells CATSTAGGDYEQYF. In nucleotides, the CDR3 is TGCGCCACCAGCACCGCCGGGGGGGACTACGAGCAGTACTTC.

This clonotype was counted at least ten times. V and J are TRBV27 and TRBJ2-7; weak D call: TRBD1 (7 bases). CDR3 length: 15 residues. Trimming removed 6 bases at V and 3 bases at J, with 18 bases between. Germline V gene data show CDR1 as MNHEY and CDR2 as SMNVEV (reference sequence). The DNA of the CDR3 is TGTGCCAGCAGCACAGGGGCGGGCGGGAACTACGAGCAGTACTTC. Protein product: CASSTGAGGNYEQYF.

This clonotype was counted at least ten times. The chain links TRBV18 to TRBJ2-4, with D tentatively TRBD2 (6 bases). The CDR3 runs 14 residues. V was shortened by 2 bases and J by 8 bases, with 13 bases between the two germline ends. Per germline, CDR1 KGHSH and CDR2 LQKENI. This CDR3 reads CASSPGRLEDIQYF. The DNA for the CDR3 is TGTGCCAGCTCACCAGGGAGACTAGAGGACATTCAGTACTTC.